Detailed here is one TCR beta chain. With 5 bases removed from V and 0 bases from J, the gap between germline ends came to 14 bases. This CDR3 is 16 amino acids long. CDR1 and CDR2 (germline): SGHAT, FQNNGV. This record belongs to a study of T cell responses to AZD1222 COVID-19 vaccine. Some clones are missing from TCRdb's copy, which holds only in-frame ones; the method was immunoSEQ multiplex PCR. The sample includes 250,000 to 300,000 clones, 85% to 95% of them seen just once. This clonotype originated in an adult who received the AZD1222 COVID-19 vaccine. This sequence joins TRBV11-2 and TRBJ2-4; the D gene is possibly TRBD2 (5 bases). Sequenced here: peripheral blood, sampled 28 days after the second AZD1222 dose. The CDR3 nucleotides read TGTGCCAGCAGCCCGGAGAGAGGACTAGCCAAAAACATTCAGTACTTC. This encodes CASSPERGLAKNIQYF.